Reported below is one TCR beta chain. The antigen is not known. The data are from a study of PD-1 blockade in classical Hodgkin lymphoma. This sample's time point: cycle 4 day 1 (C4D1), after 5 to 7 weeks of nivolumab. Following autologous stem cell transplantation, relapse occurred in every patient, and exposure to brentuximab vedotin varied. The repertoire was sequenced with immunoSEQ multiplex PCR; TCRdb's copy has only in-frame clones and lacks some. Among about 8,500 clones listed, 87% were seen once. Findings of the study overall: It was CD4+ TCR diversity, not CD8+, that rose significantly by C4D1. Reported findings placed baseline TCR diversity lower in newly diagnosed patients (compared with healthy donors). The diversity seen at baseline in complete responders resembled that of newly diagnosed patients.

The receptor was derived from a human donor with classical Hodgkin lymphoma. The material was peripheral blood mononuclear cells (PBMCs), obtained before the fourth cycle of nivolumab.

CDR3 sequence: CASSQEQRPYEQYF. Here the CDR3 DNA reads TGTGCCAGCAGCCAAGAACAGCGGCCCTACGAGCAGTACTTC. V is TRBV14 and J is TRBJ2-7; possibly TRBD2 for D (5 bases). The CDR3 has 14 amino acids. With 0 bases removed from V and 2 bases from J, the gap between germline ends came to 8 bases. Germline CDR1 SGHDN, CDR2 FVKESK.